This T cell receptor (beta chain) was retrieved from a study of regulatory dendritic cells for organ transplantation. Study-wide findings and caveats: Alloreactive memory CD8+ T cell pools varied considerably between individuals. Memory T cells were less diverse than naive, with memory CD8+ most oligoclonal. Mature dendritic cells appeared to drive more memory CD8+ clonal expansion than regulatory ones.

Some clones are missing from TCRdb's copy, which holds only in-frame ones; the method was immunoSEQ multiplex PCR. The table shows roughly 27,000 clones, with 60% to 80% occurring only once. Comments on this clone: Antigen: not known.

Naive CD45RA+ and memory CD45RO+ CD4+ or CD8+ T cells were FACS-sorted. CDR1 is KGHSY, CDR2 FQNENV, per germline. Losses at the gene ends were 3 bases for V and 4 bases for J; bases not matched to a gene: 6. The CDR3 sequence is 15 residues long. The source material was memory CD4+ T cells from blood. Subset denoted: CD45RO+ memory T cells. This clonotype originated in a human donor in good health. The rearrangement links TRBV16 to TRBJ2-1; 7 nucleotides align to TRBD2. CDR3 coding DNA: TGTGCCAGCAGCCAGTGGCGGGGGTCATACAATGAGCAGTTCTTC. This sequence encodes CASSQWRGSYNEQFF.